This T cell receptor (beta chain) is drawn from a study of glioma-infiltrating T cells after dendritic cell vaccination. CDR3 size: 14 residues. Germline CDR1 and CDR2: SGHRS and YFSETQ. Losses at the gene ends were 4 bases for V and 3 bases for J; bases not matched to a gene: 5. Measured with immunoSEQ multiplex PCR; TCRdb has only the in-frame clones, and not every one. The table has 95,000 to 110,000 clones, more than 80% seen once. The material sequenced was blood, taken before dendritic cell vaccination. V is TRBV5-1 and J is TRBJ2-3, with 7 bases matching TRBD1. The receptor's source is a human donor with glioblastoma. The CDR3 bases are TGCGCCAGCAGCCTTAGACAGGGAACAGATACGCAGTATTTT. Protein sequence: CASSLRQGTDTQYF. The entire variable domain, with the rest obtained from reference TRBV5-1 and TRBJ2-3, is as follows: KAGVTQTPRYLIKTRGQQVTLSCSPISGHRSVSWYQQTPGQGLQFLFEYFSETQRNKGNFPGRFSGRQFSNSRSEMNVSTLELGDSALYLCASSLRQGTDTQYFGPGTRLTVL.